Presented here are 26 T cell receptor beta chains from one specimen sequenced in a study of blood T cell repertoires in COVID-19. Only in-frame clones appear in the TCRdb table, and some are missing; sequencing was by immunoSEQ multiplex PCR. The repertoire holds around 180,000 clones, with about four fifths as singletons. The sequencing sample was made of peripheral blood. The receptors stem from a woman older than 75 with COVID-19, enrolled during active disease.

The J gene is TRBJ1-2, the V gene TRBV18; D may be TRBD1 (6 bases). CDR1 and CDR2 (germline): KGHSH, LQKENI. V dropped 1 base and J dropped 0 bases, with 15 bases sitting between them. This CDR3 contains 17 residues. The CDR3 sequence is CASSPRPDRPPNYGYTF. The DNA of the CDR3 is TGTGCCAGCTCACCACGCCCAGACAGGCCCCCTAACTATGGCTACACCTTC. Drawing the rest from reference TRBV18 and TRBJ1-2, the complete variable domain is NAGVMQNPRHLVRRRGQEARLRCSPMKGHSHVYWYRQLPEEGLKFMVYLQKENIIDESGMPKERFSAEFPKEGPSILRIQQVVRGDSAAYFCASSPRPDRPPNYGYTFGSGTRLTVV.

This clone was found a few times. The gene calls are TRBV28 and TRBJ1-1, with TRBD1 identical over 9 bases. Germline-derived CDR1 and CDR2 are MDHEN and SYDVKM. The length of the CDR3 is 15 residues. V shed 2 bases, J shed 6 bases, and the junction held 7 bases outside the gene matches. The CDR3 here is CASSLRGDRVPEAFF. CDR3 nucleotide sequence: TGTGCCAGCAGTTTACGCGGGGACAGGGTCCCTGAAGCTTTCTTT.

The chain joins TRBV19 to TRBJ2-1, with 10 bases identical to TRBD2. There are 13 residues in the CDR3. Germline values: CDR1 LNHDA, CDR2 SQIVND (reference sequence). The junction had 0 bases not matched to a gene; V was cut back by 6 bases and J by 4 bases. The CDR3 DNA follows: TGTGCCAGTAGACTAGCGGGATACAATGAGCAGTTCTTC. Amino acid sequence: CASRLAGYNEQFF.

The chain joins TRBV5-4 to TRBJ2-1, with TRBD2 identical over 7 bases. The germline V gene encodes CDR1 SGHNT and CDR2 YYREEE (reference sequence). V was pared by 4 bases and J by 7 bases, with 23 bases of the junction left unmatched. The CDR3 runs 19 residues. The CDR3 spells CASSLTFFGWEGVFNEQFF. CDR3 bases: TGTGCCAGCAGCCTGACTTTTTTCGGGTGGGAGGGAGTATTTAATGAGCAGTTCTTC.

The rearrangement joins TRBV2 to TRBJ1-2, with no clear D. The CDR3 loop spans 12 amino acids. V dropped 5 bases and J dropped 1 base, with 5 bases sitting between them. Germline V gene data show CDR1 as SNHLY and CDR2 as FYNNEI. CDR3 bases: TGTGCCAGCAGTCAGGATAACTATGGCTACACCTTC. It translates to CASSQDNYGYTF.

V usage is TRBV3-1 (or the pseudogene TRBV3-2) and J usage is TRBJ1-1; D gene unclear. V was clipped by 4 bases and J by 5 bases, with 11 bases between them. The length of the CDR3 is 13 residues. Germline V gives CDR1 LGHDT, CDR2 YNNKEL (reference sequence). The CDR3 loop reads CASSPEGRTEAFF. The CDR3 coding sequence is TGTGCCAGCAGCCCGGAAGGGAGGACTGAAGCTTTCTTT.

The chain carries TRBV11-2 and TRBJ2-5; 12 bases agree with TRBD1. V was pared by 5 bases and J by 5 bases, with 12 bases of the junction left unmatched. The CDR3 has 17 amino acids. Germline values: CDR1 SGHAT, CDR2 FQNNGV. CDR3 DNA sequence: TGTGCCAGCAGCGAACATCGAGGGACAGGGGGCAGGGAGACCCAGTACTTC. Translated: CASSEHRGTGGRETQYF. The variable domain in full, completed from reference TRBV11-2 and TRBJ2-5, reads EAGVAQSPRYKIIEKRQSVAFWCNPISGHATLYWYQQILGQGPKLLIQFQNNGVVDDSQLPKDRFSAERLKGVDSTLKIQPAKLEDSAVYLCASSEHRGTGGRETQYFGPGTRLLVL.

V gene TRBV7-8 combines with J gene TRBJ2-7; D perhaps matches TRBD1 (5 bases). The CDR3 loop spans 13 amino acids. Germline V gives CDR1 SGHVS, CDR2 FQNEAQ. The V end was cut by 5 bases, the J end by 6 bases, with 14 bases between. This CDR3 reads CASSLVGLAEQYF. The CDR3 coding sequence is TGTGCCAGCAGCCTTGTGGGGCTGGCCGAGCAGTACTTC.

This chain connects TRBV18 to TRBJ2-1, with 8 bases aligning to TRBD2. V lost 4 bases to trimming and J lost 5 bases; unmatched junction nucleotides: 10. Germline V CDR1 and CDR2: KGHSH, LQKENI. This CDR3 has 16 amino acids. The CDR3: CASSRETLGLDNEQFF. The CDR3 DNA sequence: TGTGCCAGCTCACGAGAGACCTTGGGACTAGACAATGAGCAGTTCTTC.

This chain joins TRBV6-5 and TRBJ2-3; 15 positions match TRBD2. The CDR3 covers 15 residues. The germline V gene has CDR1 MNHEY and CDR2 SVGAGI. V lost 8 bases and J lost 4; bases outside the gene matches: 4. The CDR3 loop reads CASSWTSGRADTQYF. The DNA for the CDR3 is TGTGCCAGCTCCTGGACTAGCGGGAGGGCAGATACGCAGTATTTT.

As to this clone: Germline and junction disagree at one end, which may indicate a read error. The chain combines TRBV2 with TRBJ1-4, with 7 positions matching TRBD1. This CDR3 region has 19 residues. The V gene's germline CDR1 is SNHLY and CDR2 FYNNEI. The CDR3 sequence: CASTERHGTDLATNEKLFF. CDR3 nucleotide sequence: TGTGCCAGCACTGAACGGCATGGGACAGACCTTGCAACTAATGAAAAACTGTTTTTT.

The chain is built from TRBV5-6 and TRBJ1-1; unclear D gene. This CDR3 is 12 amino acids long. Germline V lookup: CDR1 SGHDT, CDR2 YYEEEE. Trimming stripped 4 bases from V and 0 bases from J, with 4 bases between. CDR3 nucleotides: TGTGCCAGCAGCCTAGTGAACACTGAAGCTTTCTTT. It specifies CASSLVNTEAFF.

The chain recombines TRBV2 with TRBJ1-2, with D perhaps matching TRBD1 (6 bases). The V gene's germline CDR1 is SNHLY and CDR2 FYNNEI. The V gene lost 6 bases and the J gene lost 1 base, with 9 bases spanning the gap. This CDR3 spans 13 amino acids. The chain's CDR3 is CASRGQINYGYTF. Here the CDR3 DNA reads TGTGCCAGCAGAGGACAGATTAACTATGGCTACACCTTC.

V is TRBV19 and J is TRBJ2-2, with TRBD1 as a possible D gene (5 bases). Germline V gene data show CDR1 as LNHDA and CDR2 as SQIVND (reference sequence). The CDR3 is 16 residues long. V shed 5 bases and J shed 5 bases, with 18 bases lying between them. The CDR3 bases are TGTGCCAGTAGTGTTCACCAGGGAAAGGGTACCGGGGAGCTGTTTTTT. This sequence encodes CASSVHQGKGTGELFF. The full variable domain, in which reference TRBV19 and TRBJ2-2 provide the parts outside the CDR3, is DGGITQSPKYLFRKEGQNVTLSCEQNLNHDAMYWYRQDPGQGLRLIYYSQIVNDFQKGDIAEGYSVSREKKESFPLTVTSAQKNPTAFYLCASSVHQGKGTGELFFGEGSRLTVL.

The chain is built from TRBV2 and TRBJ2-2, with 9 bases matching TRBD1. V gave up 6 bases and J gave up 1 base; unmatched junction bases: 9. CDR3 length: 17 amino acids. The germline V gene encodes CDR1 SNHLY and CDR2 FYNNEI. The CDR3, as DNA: TGTGCCAGCAGAGAACCGGGACAGGGAAGGAACACCGGGGAGCTGTTTTTT. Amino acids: CASREPGQGRNTGELFF.

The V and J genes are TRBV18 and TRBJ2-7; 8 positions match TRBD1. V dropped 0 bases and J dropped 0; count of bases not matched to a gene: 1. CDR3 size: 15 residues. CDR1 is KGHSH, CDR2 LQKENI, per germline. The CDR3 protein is CASSPPTGASYEQYF. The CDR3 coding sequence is TGTGCCAGCTCACCACCGACAGGGGCCTCCTACGAGCAGTACTTC.

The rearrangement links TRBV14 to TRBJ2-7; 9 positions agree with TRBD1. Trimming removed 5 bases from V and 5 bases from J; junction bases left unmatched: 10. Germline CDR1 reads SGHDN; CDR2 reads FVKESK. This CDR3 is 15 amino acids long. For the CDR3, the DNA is TGTGCCAGCAGCTCGGGGACAGGGAAAGTTCACGAGCAGTACTTC. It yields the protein CASSSGTGKVHEQYF. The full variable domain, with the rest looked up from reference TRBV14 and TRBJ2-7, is EAGVTQFPSHSVIEKGQTVTLRCDPISGHDNLYWYRRVMGKEIKFLLHFVKESKQDESGMPNNRFLAERTGGTYSTLKVQPAELEDSGVYFCASSSGTGKVHEQYFGPGTRLTVT.

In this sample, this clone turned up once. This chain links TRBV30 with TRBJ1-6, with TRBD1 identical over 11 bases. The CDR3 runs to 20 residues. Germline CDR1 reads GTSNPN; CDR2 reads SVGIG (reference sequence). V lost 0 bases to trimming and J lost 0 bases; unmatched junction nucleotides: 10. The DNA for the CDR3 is TGTGCCTGGAGTGTAAAGGGGCCCGGGACAGGGGGCTCCTATAATTCACCCCTCCACTTT. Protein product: CAWSVKGPGTGGSYNSPLHF.

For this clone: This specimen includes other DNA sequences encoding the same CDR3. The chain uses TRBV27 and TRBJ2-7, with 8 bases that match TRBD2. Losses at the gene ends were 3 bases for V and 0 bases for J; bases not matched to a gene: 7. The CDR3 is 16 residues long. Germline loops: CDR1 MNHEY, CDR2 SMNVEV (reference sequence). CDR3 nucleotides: TGTGCCAGCAGTTTGTCAGCGGGAGAGAGCTCCTACGAGCAGTACTTC. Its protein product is CASSLSAGESSYEQYF.

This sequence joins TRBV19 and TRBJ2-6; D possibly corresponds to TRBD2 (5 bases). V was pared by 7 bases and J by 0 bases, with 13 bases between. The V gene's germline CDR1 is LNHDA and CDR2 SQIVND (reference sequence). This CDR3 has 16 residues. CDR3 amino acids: CASISGDLSGANVLTF. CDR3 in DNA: TGTGCCAGTATTTCCGGGGATCTCTCTGGGGCCAACGTCCTGACTTTC.

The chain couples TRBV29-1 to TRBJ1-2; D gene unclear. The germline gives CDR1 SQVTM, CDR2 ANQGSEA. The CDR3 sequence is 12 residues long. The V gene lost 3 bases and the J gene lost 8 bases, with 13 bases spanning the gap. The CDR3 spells CSVDIQAGGYTF. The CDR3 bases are TGCAGCGTTGATATCCAGGCGGGGGGCTACACCTTC. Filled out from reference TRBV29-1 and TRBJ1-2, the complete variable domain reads SAVISQKPSRDICQRGTSLTIQCQVDSQVTMMFWYRQQPGQSLTLIATANQGSEATYESGFVIDKFPISRPNLTFSTLTVSNMSPEDSSIYLCSVDIQAGGYTFGSGTRLTVV.

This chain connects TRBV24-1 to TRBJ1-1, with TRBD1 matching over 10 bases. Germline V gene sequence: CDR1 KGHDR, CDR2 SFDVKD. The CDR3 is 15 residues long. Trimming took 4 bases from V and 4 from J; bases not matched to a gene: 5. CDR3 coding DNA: TGTGCCACCAGTGAATCCGGGACAGGGGTCACTGAAGCTTTCTTT. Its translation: CATSESGTGVTEAFF.

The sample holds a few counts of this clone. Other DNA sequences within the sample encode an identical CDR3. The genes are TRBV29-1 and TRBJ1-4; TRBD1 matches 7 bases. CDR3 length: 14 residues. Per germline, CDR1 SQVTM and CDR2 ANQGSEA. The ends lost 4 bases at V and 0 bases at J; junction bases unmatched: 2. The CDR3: CSVGQGSTNEKLFF. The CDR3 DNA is TGCAGCGTTGGACAGGGTTCAACTAATGAAAAACTGTTTTTT.

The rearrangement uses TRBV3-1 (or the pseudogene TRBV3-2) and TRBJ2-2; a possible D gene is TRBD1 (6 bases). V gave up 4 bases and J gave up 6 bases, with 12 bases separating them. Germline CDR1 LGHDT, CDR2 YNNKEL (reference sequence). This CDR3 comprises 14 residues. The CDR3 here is CASSPYRVAGELFF. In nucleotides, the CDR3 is TGTGCCAGCAGCCCGTACAGGGTAGCCGGGGAGCTGTTTTTT.

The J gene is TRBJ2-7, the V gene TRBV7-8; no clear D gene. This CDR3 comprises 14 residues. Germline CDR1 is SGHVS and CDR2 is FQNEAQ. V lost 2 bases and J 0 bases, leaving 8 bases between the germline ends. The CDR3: CASSLQESSYEQYF. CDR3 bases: TGTGCCAGCAGCTTACAGGAAAGCTCCTACGAGCAGTACTTC.

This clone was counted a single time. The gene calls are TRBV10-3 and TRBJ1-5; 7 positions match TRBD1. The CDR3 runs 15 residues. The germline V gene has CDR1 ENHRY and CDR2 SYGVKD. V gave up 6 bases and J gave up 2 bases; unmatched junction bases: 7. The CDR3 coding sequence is TGTGCCATCAGCCCCGGACAGGTACGCAATCAGCCCCAGCATTTT. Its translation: CAISPGQVRNQPQHF.